This T cell receptor beta chain comes out of a study of cytomegalovirus exposure and HLA in healthy donors. Study findings and constraints: Accounts indicate the classifier identified cytomegalovirus status with strong specificity and sensitivity. Associated with cytomegalovirus, according to the listing, were 150 to 200 TCR beta chains. An ancestry cluster, one associated with Asian ancestry, reportedly showed fewer N-insertions than the 666-donor mean in a later analysis.

PCR was performed using 60 Vbeta and 13 Jbeta primers. TCRdb's copy holds only in-frame clones and misses some; the assay was immunoSEQ multiplex PCR. The top ten clones hold more than 2% of a sample with fewer than 200,000 clones, about 85% of them seen once. Note on this clone: Its target is unknown.

Input material: PBMCs. This sequence originates from a man younger than 35 in good health and CMV-seropositive.

For the CDR3, the DNA is TGTGCCAGCAGTGTGGCTAGCGGGGGGCAAGAGACCCAGTACTTC. Its protein product is CASSVASGGQETQYF. The rearrangement joins TRBV6-1 to TRBJ2-5; 11 bases align to TRBD2. The germline V gene has CDR1 MNHNS and CDR2 SASEGT. The V gene end was trimmed by 4 bases and the J gene end by 2 bases; junction bases not matched to a gene: 3. The CDR3 consists of 15 residues.